One sample yielded the 15 T cell receptor beta chains listed below, sequenced in a study of shared clonotypes between healthy human individuals. Sequenced by immunoSEQ multiplex PCR; TCRdb stores in-frame clones only, minus some. The table lists fewer than 2.5 million clones, 93% of them singletons. The sample was naive CD4+ T cells from PBMCs. Stated subset: CD45RA+ positively selected. Source of these receptors: a young man in good health. Some clones in this sample may be carry-over from other donors' samples.

J is TRBJ2-1 and V is TRBV9; 8 bases map to TRBD2. Germline CDR1 reads SGDLS; CDR2 reads YYNGEE. V shed 0 bases and J 8 bases; nucleotides not matched to a gene: 10. The CDR3 spans 16 residues. The CDR3 is CASSVAGAGGGYEQFF. CDR3 nucleotide sequence: TGTGCCAGCAGCGTAGCAGGCGCGGGAGGTGGCTATGAGCAGTTCTTC.

The V and J genes are TRBV28 and TRBJ2-2; D call uncertain. CDR1 and CDR2 from the germline V gene are MDHEN and SYDVKM. Trimming left V 7 bases short and J 5 bases short, with 17 bases between. This CDR3 has 15 amino acids. The CDR3 DNA reads TGTGCCAGCACTTCGCCGGCTACGAGGACCGGGGAGCTGTTTTTT. Protein sequence: CASTSPATRTGELFF. Complete variable domain (other parts from reference TRBV28 and TRBJ2-2): DVKVTQSSRYLVKRTGEKVFLECVQDMDHENMFWYRQDPGLGLRLIYFSYDVKMKEKGDIPEGYSVSREKKERFSLILESASTNQTSMYLCASTSPATRTGELFFGEGSRLTVL.

A word on this clone: Other DNA sequences in the sample encode the same CDR3. This chain joins TRBV7-2 and TRBJ2-2; 10 bases fit TRBD2. The CDR3 loop spans 16 amino acids. CDR1 and CDR2 from the germline V gene are SGHTA and FQGNSA. V lost 5 bases and J lost 1; bases outside the gene matches: 4. The CDR3 reads CASSPRTSGNTGELFF. CDR3 bases: TGTGCCAGCAGCCCTAGGACTAGCGGGAACACCGGGGAGCTGTTTTTT. The whole variable domain, remainder taken from reference TRBV7-2 and TRBJ2-2, is GAGVSQSPSNKVTEKGKDVELRCDPISGHTALYWYRQSLGQGLEFLIYFQGNSAPDKSGLPSDRFSAERTGGSVSTLTIQRTQQEDSAVYLCASSPRTSGNTGELFFGEGSRLTVL.

The CDR3 bases are TGTGCCAGCAGCTTAATGGCGACTAGCGTCACTCGGTGGGGCGAGCAGTACTTC. It yields the protein CASSLMATSVTRWGEQYF. The chain combines TRBV7-2 with TRBJ2-7; the match to TRBD2 covers 8 bases. This CDR3 is 18 amino acids long. V was pared by 2 bases and J by 6 bases, with 18 bases of the junction left unmatched. CDR1 and CDR2 (germline): SGHTA, FQGNSA. Full variable domain (remainder filled in from reference TRBV7-2 and TRBJ2-7): GAGVSQSPSNKVTEKGKDVELRCDPISGHTALYWYRQSLGQGLEFLIYFQGNSAPDKSGLPSDRFSAERTGGSVSTLTIQRTQQEDSAVYLCASSLMATSVTRWGEQYFGPGTRLTVT.

The chain combines TRBV28 with TRBJ1-5, with TRBD1 identical over 8 bases. This CDR3 comprises 15 residues. The J segment lost 5 bases and the V segment lost 6 bases, leaving 9 bases of the junction unmatched. The V gene's germline CDR1 is MDHEN and CDR2 SYDVKM. The CDR3 loop is CASRAGDRNHQPQHF. The CDR3 DNA reads TGTGCCAGCAGAGCCGGGGACAGGAACCATCAGCCCCAGCATTTT.

This chain connects TRBV11-2 to TRBJ1-2; D remains unclear. The CDR3 sequence is 14 residues long. Trimming shortened V by 5 bases and J by 2 bases, and 12 bases separated the two germline ends. CDR1 and CDR2 (germline): SGHAT, FQNNGV. The CDR3 region is CASSLLGGNYGYTF. The CDR3 DNA follows: TGTGCCAGCAGCCTCTTGGGCGGCAACTATGGCTACACCTTC.

For this clone: This sample includes further DNA sequences coding for the same CDR3. The chain couples TRBV28 to TRBJ2-2; TRBD2 matches at 8 bases. The CDR3 runs to 13 residues. V was clipped by 5 bases and J by 5 bases; unmatched bases: 1. The V gene's germline CDR1 is MDHEN and CDR2 SYDVKM. CDR3 nucleotide sequence: TGTGCCAGCAGTACGGGGGGGACCGGGGAGCTGTTTTTT. Protein sequence: CASSTGGTGELFF.

This rearrangement joins TRBV10-1 to TRBJ1-3; D might be TRBD1 (5 bases). The CDR3 sequence is 14 residues long. Trimming removed 5 bases from V and 0 bases from J, with 8 bases in between. Germline assignment: CDR1 WNHNN and CDR2 SYGVQD (reference sequence). In DNA, the CDR3 is TGCGCCAGCAGTTCGGGACCCTCTGGAAACACCATATATTTT. Translated: CASSSGPSGNTIYF.

The chain has TRBV6-5 and TRBJ2-7; TRBD1 might be the D (6 bases). This CDR3 region has 15 residues. Trimming shortened V by 2 bases and J by 2 bases, and 13 bases separated the two germline ends. Per the germline V gene, CDR1 is MNHEY and CDR2 is SVGAGI. CDR3 region: CASSYTGIGAYEQYF. CDR3 DNA: TGTGCCAGCAGTTACACAGGGATAGGAGCCTACGAGCAGTACTTC.

This clone was seen just once. The J gene is TRBJ2-7, the V gene TRBV5-4, with 7 bases that match TRBD1. Germline loops: CDR1 SGHNT, CDR2 YYREEE (reference sequence). V lost 3 bases and J lost 0; bases outside the gene matches: 15. CDR3 length equals 18 residues. The CDR3 DNA reads as TGTGCCAGCAGCTCTCGTCGACAGGGTACTAGAAACTCCTACGAGCAGTACTTC. This sequence encodes CASSSRRQGTRNSYEQYF. The full variable domain, with the rest looked up from reference TRBV5-4 and TRBJ2-7, is ETGVTQSPTHLIKTRGQQVTLRCSSQSGHNTVSWYQQALGQGPQFIFQYYREEENGRGNFPPRFSGLQFPNYSSELNVNALELDDSALYLCASSSRRQGTRNSYEQYFGPGTRLTVT.

This chain uses TRBV7-2 with TRBJ1-2; 7 bases are shared with TRBD1. CDR1 is SGHTA and CDR2 is FQGNSA in the germline V gene. The CDR3 runs to 13 residues. The ends lost 5 bases at V and 2 bases at J; junction bases unmatched: 2. This CDR3 reads CASSPTGNYGYTF. CDR3 in DNA: TGTGCCAGCAGCCCGACAGGGAACTATGGCTACACCTTC. The full variable domain, rest sourced from reference TRBV7-2 and TRBJ1-2, is GAGVSQSPSNKVTEKGKDVELRCDPISGHTALYWYRQSLGQGLEFLIYFQGNSAPDKSGLPSDRFSAERTGGSVSTLTIQRTQQEDSAVYLCASSPTGNYGYTFGSGTRLTVV.

DNA for the CDR3: TGTGCCAGCAGCTTAGCACCGGGCTCGGAAGTTTCTGGGGCCAACGTCCTGACTTTC. It is translated as CASSLAPGSEVSGANVLTF. J is TRBJ2-6 and V is TRBV7-3; no reliable D call. Per germline, CDR1 SGHTA and CDR2 FQGTGA. V lost 2 bases and J 1 base, leaving 18 bases between the germline ends. The CDR3 extends over 19 amino acids.

The count of this clone is one. The J gene is TRBJ2-5, the V gene TRBV10-3; possibly TRBD1 for D (5 bases). CDR1 is ENHRY and CDR2 is SYGVKD in the germline V gene. The V end lost 4 bases, the J end lost 5 bases, and 17 bases lay between the germline ends. CDR3 size: 15 residues. CDR3 amino acids: CAISGPDSTRETQYF. Written as DNA, the CDR3 is TGTGCCATCAGTGGCCCAGACAGCACCCGGGAGACCCAGTACTTC.

The J gene is TRBJ1-2, the V gene TRBV28, with a tentative D call TRBD1 (5 bases). Looked up from germline, CDR1 is MDHEN and CDR2 is SYDVKM. This CDR3 has 15 amino acids. V was cut by 10 bases and J by 7 bases, with 25 bases left in between. This CDR3 reads CATKVQGLVFGGYTF. The DNA of the CDR3 is TGTGCCACCAAAGTCCAGGGTTTAGTTTTCGGTGGCTACACCTTC.

The CDR3 coding sequence is TGTGCCAGCAGACCCGGGGGACAGGGAGACTACGAGCAGTACTTC. Protein product: CASRPGGQGDYEQYF. This rearrangement joins TRBV11-2 to TRBJ2-7; 9 bases map to TRBD1. The length of the CDR3 is 15 residues. Per germline, CDR1 SGHAT and CDR2 FQNNGV. The junction had 9 bases not matched to a gene; V was cut back by 6 bases and J by 3 bases.